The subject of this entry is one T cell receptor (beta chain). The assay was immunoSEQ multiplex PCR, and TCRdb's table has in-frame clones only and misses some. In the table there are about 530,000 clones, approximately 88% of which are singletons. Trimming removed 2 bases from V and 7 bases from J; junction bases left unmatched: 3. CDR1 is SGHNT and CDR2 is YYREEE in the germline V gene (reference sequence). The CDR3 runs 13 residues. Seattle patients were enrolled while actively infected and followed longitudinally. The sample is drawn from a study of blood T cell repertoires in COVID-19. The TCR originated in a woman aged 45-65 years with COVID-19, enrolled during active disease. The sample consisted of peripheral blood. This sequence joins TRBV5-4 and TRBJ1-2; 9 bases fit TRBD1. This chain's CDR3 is CASSLQGAIGYTF. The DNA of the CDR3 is TGTGCCAGCAGCTTACAGGGGGCAATTGGCTACACCTTC.